This T cell receptor beta chain was documented in a study of neurological immune-mediated disorders. Synthesis of cDNA was performed by 5'RACE using 10-nucleotide random UMIs. From 15-18 subjects, each sequencing run yielded over 170 million TCR-beta sequences. TCRdb reprocessed the 5' RACE reads with MiXCR, giving one entry per CDR3 protein. This table holds more than 40,000 distinct CDR3 sequences, around 3.3% found once. The sample holds many counts of this clonotype. Its matching antigen is unknown. Study-wide points: HTLV-1-associated myelopathy had the most TCR clonal expansion, whereas multiple sclerosis had the least (lower than in healthy controls).

The CDR3 contains 14 residues. Germline V lookup: CDR1 MNHEY, CDR2 SMNVEV (reference sequence). Trimming pared 5 bases from V and 3 bases from J, leaving 10 bases between. The sequenced sample consisted of PBMCs. The source of this sequence is a woman between 50 and 59 years old with multiple sclerosis. The J gene is TRBJ2-2, the V gene TRBV27, with a tentative D call TRBD2 (5 bases). The CDR3 bases are TGTGCCAGCAGTCGGGATATGTACACCGGGGAGCTGTTTTTT. Residues: CASSRDMYTGELFF.